These 6 T cell receptor beta chains share one sample of origin, sequenced in a study of control samples from healthy donors and cancer patients. The repertoire was sequenced with immunoSEQ multiplex PCR; TCRdb's copy has only in-frame clones and lacks some. In the table there are approximately 97,000 clones, about 92% of which are singletons. Sequencing was carried out using blood. These receptors came from a woman in her late teens or twenties in good health.

The J gene is TRBJ2-2, the V gene TRBV6-5; D is possibly TRBD1 or TRBD2 (6 bases each). CDR1 and CDR2 (germline): MNHEY, SVGAGI. CDR3 length: 14 amino acids. The germline V and J ends were trimmed by 0 bases and 6 bases, with 8 bases remaining between them. CDR3 residues: CASSYSEGAGELFF. The CDR3 DNA is TGTGCCAGCAGTTACTCGGAGGGGGCCGGGGAGCTGTTTTTT.

CDR3 loop: CASSLKHKNTEAFF. In DNA form, the CDR3 reads TGTGCCAGCAGCTTAAAACACAAGAACACTGAAGCTTTCTTT. This chain connects TRBV7-3 to TRBJ1-1; D ambiguous. The CDR3 has 14 residues. Trimming stripped 1 base from V and 1 base from J, with 7 bases between. CDR1 is SGHTA, CDR2 FQGTGA, per germline.

The V call is TRBV7-8, the J call TRBJ1-6, with unresolved D. This CDR3 has 15 amino acids. Trimming removed 3 bases from V and 0 bases from J, with 6 bases in between. Germline V gives CDR1 SGHVS, CDR2 FQNEAQ. The CDR3, as DNA: TGTGCCAGCAGCTTTGAGAGCTCCTATAATTCACCCCTCCACTTT. It codes for CASSFESSYNSPLHF. Filled out from reference TRBV7-8 and TRBJ1-6, the complete variable domain reads GAGVSQSPRYKVAKRGQDVALRCDPISGHVSLFWYQQALGQGPEFLTYFQNEAQLDKSGLPSDRFFAERPEGSVSTLKIQRTQQEDSAVYLCASSFESSYNSPLHFGNGTRLTVT.

This clone was counted once. The junction differs from germline at one of its ends, possibly a read error. The J gene is TRBJ1-1, the V gene TRBV10-3; tentatively, D is TRBD1 (6 bases). The CDR3 spans 13 residues. Germline CDR1 reads ENHRY; CDR2 reads SYGVKD. The CDR3 here is CAISETGNPEAFF. CDR3 in DNA: TGTGCCATCAGTGAAACAGGGAACCCTGAAGCTTTCTTT.

This clone appeared once. The genes are TRBV6-6 and TRBJ1-1; D is uncertain. Germline CDR1 is MNHNY and CDR2 is SVGAGI (reference sequence). The CDR3 has 14 amino acids. Trimming left V 2 bases short and J 0 bases short, with 7 bases between. The CDR3: CASSYVQMNTEAFF. The CDR3, as DNA: TGTGCCAGCAGTTACGTGCAGATGAACACTGAAGCTTTCTTT.

The chain recombines TRBV6-1 with TRBJ2-2; D possibly corresponds to TRBD1 (6 bases). The CDR3 extends over 18 amino acids. V was pared by 4 bases and J by 2 bases, with 20 bases between. Germline lookup yields CDR1 MNHNS and CDR2 SASEGT. CDR3 protein: CASSGDLPGVFNTGELFF. DNA for the CDR3: TGTGCCAGCAGTGGAGACCTACCAGGGGTTTTCAACACCGGGGAGCTGTTTTTT.